A selection of T cell receptor beta chains follows, all from one sample in a study of T-cell reconstitution after alpha-beta-depleted transplantation in children. TCRdb fed the PCR reads into MiXCR, producing one record per CDR3 protein. The sample has about 200,000 distinct CDR3 sequences, 5.5% to 7% seen once. This material consisted of PBMCs, taken before TCRalphabeta/CD19-depleted stem cell transplant. All receptors come from a boy between 2 and 10 years old with acute lymphoblastic leukemia, due to receive a stem cell transplant. Both conserved end residues are part of each CDR3. A D gene is named only where the DNA matches it firmly. Part of the rows lack a size; the others show once, few, many or a class for expanded clones.

V: TRBV5-4; D: NA; size: many; J: TRBJ2-3; DNA: TGTGCCAGCAGCTCAGGGGACACAGATACGCAGTATTTT; CDR3: CASSSGDTDTQYF
V: TRBV6-1; D: TRBD2; size: few; J: TRBJ2-3; DNA: TGTGCCAGCAGCCCCGTCGGGCTAGCGGGAGCCGATACGCAGTATTTT; CDR3: CASSPVGLAGADTQYF
V: TRBV6-2/TRBV6-3; D: NA; size: NA; J: TRBJ1-1; DNA: TGTGCCAGCAGTATAATTCTCCGAAGGTCAAACACTGAAGCTTTCTTT; CDR3: CASSIILRRSNTEAFF
V: TRBV28; D: TRBD1; size: many; J: TRBJ1-2; DNA: TGTGCCAGCAGTTTAAAGGGGGCGAGTAGCTACACCTTC; CDR3: CASSLKGASSYTF
V: TRBV5-1; D: NA; size: many; J: TRBJ1-2; DNA: TGCGCCAGCAGCTTGGAGGGCAGTAACTATGGCTACACCTTC; CDR3: CASSLEGSNYGYTF
V: TRBV12-3/TRBV12-4; D: TRBD1; size: few; J: TRBJ2-1; DNA: TGTGCCAGCAGAATACCTGGGACAGGGGGCCACAATGAGCAGTTCTTC; CDR3: CASRIPGTGGHNEQFF
V: TRBV12-3/TRBV12-4; D: NA; size: many; J: TRBJ2-3; DNA: TGTGCCAGCAGGAACAGGGATCTGGGAGATACGCAGTATTTT; CDR3: CASRNRDLGDTQYF
V: TRBV10-2; D: NA; size: many; J: TRBJ1-1; DNA: TGCGCCAGCAGGACCGGGACCAAGGGCACTGAAGCTTTCTTT; CDR3: CASRTGTKGTEAFF
V: TRBV6-2/TRBV6-3; D: NA; size: NA; J: TRBJ2-7; DNA: TGTGCCAGCAGTGCCCGGGGGGCCGTTAATAGCGAGCAGTACTTC; CDR3: CASSARGAVNSEQYF
V: TRBV28; D: NA; size: NA; J: TRBJ2-7; DNA: TGTGCCAGCAGTTCTTCTTCTATTGACAGGTACTACGAGCAGTACTTC; CDR3: CASSSSSIDRYYEQYF
V: TRBV7-3; D: NA; size: few; J: TRBJ2-7; DNA: TGTGCCAGCAGCCCAGGGCCGGACTACGAGCAGTACTTC; CDR3: CASSPGPDYEQYF
V: TRBV5-1; D: NA; size: NA; J: TRBJ2-1; DNA: TGCGCCAGCAGCTTGGGCACAGGACAGCTATACAATGAGCAGTTCTTC; CDR3: CASSLGTGQLYNEQFF
V: TRBV15; D: NA; size: few; J: TRBJ2-7; DNA: TGTGCCACCAGCAGAGAACCTTCCAGGAATCCCTACGAGCAGTACTTC; CDR3: CATSREPSRNPYEQYF
V: TRBV5-1; D: TRBD2; size: many; J: TRBJ2-2; DNA: TGCGCCAGCAGCCTCGGTATGACTAGCGACGACACCGGGGAGCTGTTTTTT; CDR3: CASSLGMTSDDTGELFF
V: TRBV6-5; D: NA; size: few; J: TRBJ1-1; DNA: TGTGCCAGCAGTTACTCAAGGGCAGGGAGGAGTACTGAAGCTTTCTTT; CDR3: CASSYSRAGRSTEAFF
V: TRBV28; D: NA; size: many; J: TRBJ2-7; DNA: TGTGCCAGCAGTCGGGGACGACGGAGCGAGCAGTACTTC; CDR3: CASSRGRRSEQYF
V: TRBV28; D: TRBD1; size: NA; J: TRBJ1-5; DNA: TGTGCCAGCAGCCCACCGGACAGGAGGGGTCAGCCCCAGCATTTT; CDR3: CASSPPDRRGQPQHF
V: TRBV5-1; D: TRBD1; size: few; J: TRBJ2-1; DNA: TGCGCCAGCAGCCCAATAGGACAGGGGGCCAGTGAGCAGTTCTTC; CDR3: CASSPIGQGASEQFF
V: TRBV9; D: NA; size: many; J: TRBJ2-1; DNA: TGTGCCAGCAGCGTAGAGGTGAGCTCCTACAATGAGCAGTTCTTC; CDR3: CASSVEVSSYNEQFF
V: TRBV28; D: NA; size: few; J: TRBJ1-5; DNA: TGTGCCAGCAGTTTTCGAGGCCAGCCCCAGCATTTT; CDR3: CASSFRGQPQHF
V: TRBV20-1; D: TRBD2; size: NA; J: TRBJ2-1; DNA: TGCAGTGCTAGCCTAGCGGGGGGACCCTACAATGAGCAGTTCTTC; CDR3: CSASLAGGPYNEQFF
V: TRBV18; D: NA; size: few; J: TRBJ2-5; DNA: TGTGCCAGCTCACCACCAGAGGGATCCAAGAGATTGACCCAGTACTTC; CDR3: CASSPPEGSKRLTQYF
V: TRBV5-1; D: TRBD1; size: many; J: TRBJ2-1; DNA: TGCGCCAGCAGCTTGGCGGGACAGTACTACAATGAGCAGTTCTTC; CDR3: CASSLAGQYYNEQFF
V: TRBV5-1; D: TRBD2; size: NA; J: TRBJ2-1; DNA: TGCGCCAGCAGCGGGGGACTAGCGCCATACAATGAGCAGTTCTTC; CDR3: CASSGGLAPYNEQFF
V: TRBV7-8; D: NA; size: many; J: TRBJ2-3; DNA: TGTGCCAGCAGCTCGCTCAAGACTAGCACAGATACGCAGTATTTT; CDR3: CASSSLKTSTDTQYF
V: TRBV15; D: NA; size: many; J: TRBJ2-5; DNA: TGTGCCACCAGCAGAGATTGGGCAGAAGAGACCCAGTACTTC; CDR3: CATSRDWAEETQYF
V: TRBV6-5; D: TRBD1; size: few; J: TRBJ2-2; DNA: TGTGCCAGCAGTTACGGGACAGGGGTTGAAGGCACCGGGGAGCTGTTTTTT; CDR3: CASSYGTGVEGTGELFF
V: TRBV12-3/TRBV12-4; D: NA; size: many; J: TRBJ2-2; DNA: TGTGCCAGCAGTTTGTCCGGTCTCCACACCGGGGAGCTGTTTTTT; CDR3: CASSLSGLHTGELFF
V: TRBV5-1; D: NA; size: NA; J: TRBJ1-2; DNA: TGCGCCAGCAGCTTGAAGGATCACTATGGCTACACCTTC; CDR3: CASSLKDHYGYTF
V: TRBV19; D: TRBD1; size: NA; J: TRBJ2-7; DNA: TGTGCCAGCTGCCGGGGACAGGGGGCGGACGAGCAGTACTTC; CDR3: CASCRGQGADEQYF
V: TRBV11-2; D: TRBD2; size: many; J: TRBJ2-3; DNA: TGTGCCAGCAGCTTAGATTCCTCTAGCGGGGGCGATACGCAGTATTTT; CDR3: CASSLDSSSGGDTQYF
V: TRBV4-3; D: NA; size: many; J: TRBJ1-5; DNA: TGCGCCAGCAGCCAAGACCGTGCTGGCTTGGGGAGCAATCAGCCCCAGCATTTT; CDR3: CASSQDRAGLGSNQPQHF
V: TRBV4-2; D: TRBD2; size: many; J: TRBJ2-7; DNA: TGTGCCAGCAGCACGACTAGCGGGGACTACGAGCAGTACTTC; CDR3: CASSTTSGDYEQYF
V: TRBV3-1; D: NA; size: many; J: TRBJ1-6; DNA: TGTGCCAGCAGCCCGTCTGGGGAGTCCTATAATTCACCCCTCCACTTT; CDR3: CASSPSGESYNSPLHF
V: TRBV2; D: NA; size: many; J: TRBJ2-3; DNA: TGTGCCAGCTCGTGGGAGGGCACAGATACGCAGTATTTT; CDR3: CASSWEGTDTQYF
V: TRBV6-5; D: NA; size: many; J: TRBJ2-3; DNA: TGTGCCAGCAGTTCCGGGACCCCTCGGGATACGCAGTATTTT; CDR3: CASSSGTPRDTQYF
V: TRBV7-9; D: NA; size: many; J: TRBJ2-7; DNA: TGTGCCAGCAGCCCACTTGTCGGCGAGCAGTACTTC; CDR3: CASSPLVGEQYF
V: TRBV7-2; D: TRBD1; size: many; J: TRBJ1-2; DNA: TGTGCCAGCAGCCAAGGACAGGTGAACTATGGCTACACCTTC; CDR3: CASSQGQVNYGYTF
V: TRBV6-5; D: TRBD2; size: many; J: TRBJ2-7; DNA: TGTGCCAGCAGTTACTCGGGACTAGCAGACGAGCAGTACTTC; CDR3: CASSYSGLADEQYF
V: TRBV7-8; D: TRBD2; size: NA; J: TRBJ2-3; DNA: TGTGCCAGCAGCTTAGTCCGCGGGGGGGCCCCAGATACGCAGTATTTT; CDR3: CASSLVRGGAPDTQYF
V: TRBV10-3; D: NA; size: NA; J: TRBJ1-2; DNA: TGTGCCATCCAAGAGGACAGCTCTGGCTACACCTTC; CDR3: CAIQEDSSGYTF
V: TRBV7-2; D: NA; size: few; J: TRBJ2-7; DNA: TGTGCCAGCAGTGTACAGGACTACGAGCAGTACTTC; CDR3: CASSVQDYEQYF
V: TRBV20-1; D: TRBD2; size: many; J: TRBJ2-3; DNA: TGCAGTGCTGGAAGCCTCGGACTAGCCACAGATACGCAGTATTTT; CDR3: CSAGSLGLATDTQYF
V: TRBV12-3/TRBV12-4; D: TRBD2; size: many; J: TRBJ2-2; DNA: TGTGCCAGCAGACCGGGACTAGCCAGCACCGGGGAGCTGTTTTTT; CDR3: CASRPGLASTGELFF
V: TRBV3-1; D: NA; size: many; J: TRBJ2-5; DNA: TGCGCCAGCAGTCAGGGAGAAGAGACCCAGTACTTC; CDR3: CASSQGEETQYF
V: TRBV2; D: NA; size: many; J: TRBJ2-2; DNA: TGTGCCAGCTCTATGGAGGTTCGGGGCGGGGAGCTGTTTTTT; CDR3: CASSMEVRGGELFF
V: TRBV7-9; D: NA; size: once; J: TRBJ1-1; DNA: TGTGCCAGCAGCCGCCCCCAGGGTTTGAACACTGAAGCTTTCTTT; CDR3: CASSRPQGLNTEAFF
V: TRBV11-2; D: NA; size: NA; J: TRBJ1-3; DNA: TGTGCCAGCAGCTTAGACCCGGGGTCGTGGGGCAGAAACACCATATATTTT; CDR3: CASSLDPGSWGRNTIYF
V: TRBV6-5; D: NA; size: many; J: TRBJ2-3; DNA: TGTGCCAGCAGTCAGGACCTCACAGATACGCAGTATTTT; CDR3: CASSQDLTDTQYF
V: TRBV5-1; D: NA; size: NA; J: TRBJ2-7; DNA: TGCGCCAGCCGGGCGGGCCGCTCCTACGAGCAGTACTTC; CDR3: CASRAGRSYEQYF
V: TRBV27; D: NA; size: many; J: TRBJ1-4; DNA: TGTGCCAGCAGTTTAAAAGGATTTAATGAAAAACTGTTTTTT; CDR3: CASSLKGFNEKLFF
V: TRBV29-1; D: TRBD1; size: many; J: TRBJ2-5; DNA: TGCAGCGTTGAGACAGGGGGGCGAGAGACCCAGTACTTC; CDR3: CSVETGGRETQYF
V: TRBV20-1; D: NA; size: many; J: TRBJ1-1; DNA: TGCAGTGCTAAGGGGGACCCTATCGGAACTTTCTTT; CDR3: CSAKGDPIGTFF
V: TRBV12-3/TRBV12-4; D: NA; size: many; J: TRBJ1-1; DNA: TGTGCCAGCAGTCAAGGGGGGATGAACACTGAAGCTTTCTTT; CDR3: CASSQGGMNTEAFF
V: TRBV5-1; D: TRBD2; size: many; J: TRBJ2-1; DNA: TGCGCCAGCGAGAAAACGGGAGGTGGGAATGAGCAGTTCTTC; CDR3: CASEKTGGGNEQFF
V: TRBV28; D: NA; size: NA; J: TRBJ1-5; DNA: TGTGCCAGCAGAAACCCCTGGGGGCATCAGCCCCAGCATTTT; CDR3: CASRNPWGHQPQHF
V: TRBV28; D: NA; size: NA; J: TRBJ2-5; DNA: TGTGCCAGCAGTTTCCCTCTGCGGCAAGAGACCCAGTACTTC; CDR3: CASSFPLRQETQYF
V: TRBV11-2; D: NA; size: many; J: TRBJ2-3; DNA: TGTGCCAGCAGTAAGGAAAGAGGGTTCACAGATACGCAGTATTTT; CDR3: CASSKERGFTDTQYF
V: TRBV7-2; D: TRBD2; size: many; J: TRBJ2-1; DNA: TGTGCCAGCAGCTTTAGCGGGTTCACCTACAATGAGCAGTTCTTC; CDR3: CASSFSGFTYNEQFF
V: TRBV5-1; D: NA; size: many; J: TRBJ2-2; DNA: TGCGCCAGCAGCAGGACACTAAACACCGGGGAGCTGTTTTTT; CDR3: CASSRTLNTGELFF